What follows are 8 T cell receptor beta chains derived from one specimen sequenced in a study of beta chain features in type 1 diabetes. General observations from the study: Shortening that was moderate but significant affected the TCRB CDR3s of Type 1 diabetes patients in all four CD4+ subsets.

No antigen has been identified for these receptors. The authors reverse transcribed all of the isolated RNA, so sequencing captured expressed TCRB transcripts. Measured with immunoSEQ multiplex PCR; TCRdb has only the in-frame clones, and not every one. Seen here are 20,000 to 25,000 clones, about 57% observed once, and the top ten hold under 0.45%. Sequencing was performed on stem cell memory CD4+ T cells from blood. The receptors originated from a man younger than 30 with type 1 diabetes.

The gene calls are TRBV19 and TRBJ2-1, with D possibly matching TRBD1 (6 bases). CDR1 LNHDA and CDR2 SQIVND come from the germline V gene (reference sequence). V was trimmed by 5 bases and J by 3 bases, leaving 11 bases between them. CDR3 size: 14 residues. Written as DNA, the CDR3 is TGTGCCAGTAGTGACAGGATCGACTACAATGAGCAGTTCTTC. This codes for CASSDRIDYNEQFF.

The CDR3 reads CSVEGDSPGAQYF. The DNA of the CDR3 is TGCAGCGTTGAGGGTGACAGTCCGGGGGCCCAGTACTTC. V gene TRBV29-1 combines with J gene TRBJ2-5, with TRBD2 as a possible D gene (6 bases). V shed 3 bases and J shed 9 bases, with 17 bases lying between them. Germline V CDR1 and CDR2: SQVTM, ANQGSEA. The CDR3 extends over 13 amino acids.

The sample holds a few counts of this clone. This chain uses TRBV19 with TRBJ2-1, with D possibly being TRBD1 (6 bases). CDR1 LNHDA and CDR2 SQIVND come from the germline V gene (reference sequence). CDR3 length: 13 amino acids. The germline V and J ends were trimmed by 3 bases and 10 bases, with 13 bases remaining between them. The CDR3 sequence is CASSINYQGEQFF. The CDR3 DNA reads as TGTGCCAGTAGTATCAATTACCAGGGGGAGCAGTTCTTC.

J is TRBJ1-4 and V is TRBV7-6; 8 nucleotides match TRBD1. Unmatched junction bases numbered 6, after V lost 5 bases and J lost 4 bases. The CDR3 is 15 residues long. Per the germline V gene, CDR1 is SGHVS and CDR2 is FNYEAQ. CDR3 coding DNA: TGTGCCAGCAGCATACGGACAGGGCTTAATGAAAAACTGTTTTTT. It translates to CASSIRTGLNEKLFF.

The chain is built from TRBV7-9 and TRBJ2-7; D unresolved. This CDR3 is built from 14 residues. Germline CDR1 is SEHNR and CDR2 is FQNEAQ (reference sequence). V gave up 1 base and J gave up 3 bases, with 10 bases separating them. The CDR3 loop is CASSLDQNSYEQYF. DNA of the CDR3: TGTGCCAGCAGCTTAGACCAGAACAGCTACGAGCAGTACTTC.

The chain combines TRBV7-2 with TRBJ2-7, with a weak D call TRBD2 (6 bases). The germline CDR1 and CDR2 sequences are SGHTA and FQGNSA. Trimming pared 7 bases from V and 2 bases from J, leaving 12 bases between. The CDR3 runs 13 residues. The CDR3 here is CASNPGGTYEQYF. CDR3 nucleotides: TGTGCCAGCAACCCTGGGGGGACCTACGAGCAGTACTTC.

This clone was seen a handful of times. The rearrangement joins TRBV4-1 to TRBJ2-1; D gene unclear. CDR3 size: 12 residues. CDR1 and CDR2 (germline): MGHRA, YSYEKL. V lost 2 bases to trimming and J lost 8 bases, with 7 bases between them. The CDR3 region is CASSQLGYEQFF. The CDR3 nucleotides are TGCGCCAGCAGCCAACTAGGTTATGAGCAGTTCTTC.

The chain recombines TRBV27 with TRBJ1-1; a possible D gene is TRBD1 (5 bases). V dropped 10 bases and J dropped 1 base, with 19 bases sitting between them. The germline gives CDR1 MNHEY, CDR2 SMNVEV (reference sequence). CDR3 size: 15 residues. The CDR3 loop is CATIKWGRENTEAFF. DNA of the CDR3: TGTGCCACCATTAAATGGGGCCGCGAGAACACTGAAGCTTTCTTT.